The source of this T cell receptor (beta chain) is a study of blood T cell repertoires in COVID-19. Authors' analysis steps: Amplifying reference gene primers gave estimates of nucleated cell counts. Method: immunoSEQ multiplex PCR; TCRdb's copy keeps in-frame clones and lacks some. V and J calls and clone size are those listed in that table; D and trimming were worked out from the DNA. The data show about 100,000 clones, 85% seen once. The length of the CDR3 is 15 residues. Germline CDR1 LGHDT, CDR2 YNNKEL (reference sequence). With 6 bases clipped from V and 10 bases from J, the junction kept 8 bases outside the gene matches.

This TCR came from a man aged 50-59 years with active or convalescent COVID-19. The source material was peripheral blood. V usage is TRBV3-1 (or the pseudogene TRBV3-2) and J usage is TRBJ2-1; 14 bases fit TRBD2. The CDR3 spells CASRTGTSGSGEQFF. The CDR3 DNA reads TGTGCCAGCAGGACCGGGACTAGCGGGAGCGGGGAGCAGTTCTTC.